The sample holds a few counts of the clone carrying this T cell receptor beta chain. Its antigen is as yet unknown. These data are taken from a study of T cells in Graves' hyperthyroidism and ophthalmopathy. Findings of the study overall: Blood also held most thyroid clonotypes expanded beyond 0.001. Progression to ophthalmopathy was predicted a median of about six months early.

The source material, RNA transcripts, was used to amplify TCR beta CDR3 regions. During a first-round RT-PCR of the TCR CDR3, the HTBI primer set was used. One entry per CDR3 protein results from TCRdb running MiXCR on the multiplex PCR reads. The table records about 380,000 distinct CDR3 sequences, about 18% of them present only once. Germline assignment: CDR1 SGHNT and CDR2 YYREEE (reference sequence). The CDR3 is made up of 13 amino acids. Trimming took off 4 bases at V and 8 bases at J, with 15 bases between the two ends. Each ophthalmopathy patient scored at least 3 on the Clinical Activity Score and at least 4 on NOSPECS grade, with duration under 3 months. On the basis of clinical symptoms, serum thyroxine and TRAb, thyroid ultrasound and orbital computed tomography, diagnoses were made.

Sequencing was carried out using blood. The rearrangement links TRBV5-4 to TRBJ1-2; no clear D. The clonotype was recovered from a young man with Graves' ophthalmopathy. The CDR3 spells CASSPGPKGGYTF. As DNA, the CDR3 is TGTGCCAGCAGCCCTGGTCCTAAGGGAGGCTACACCTTC. The full variable domain, completed using reference TRBV5-4 and TRBJ1-2, is ETGVTQSPTHLIKTRGQQVTLRCSSQSGHNTVSWYQQALGQGPQFIFQYYREEENGRGNFPPRFSGLQFPNYSSELNVNALELDDSALYLCASSPGPKGGYTFGSGTRLTVV.